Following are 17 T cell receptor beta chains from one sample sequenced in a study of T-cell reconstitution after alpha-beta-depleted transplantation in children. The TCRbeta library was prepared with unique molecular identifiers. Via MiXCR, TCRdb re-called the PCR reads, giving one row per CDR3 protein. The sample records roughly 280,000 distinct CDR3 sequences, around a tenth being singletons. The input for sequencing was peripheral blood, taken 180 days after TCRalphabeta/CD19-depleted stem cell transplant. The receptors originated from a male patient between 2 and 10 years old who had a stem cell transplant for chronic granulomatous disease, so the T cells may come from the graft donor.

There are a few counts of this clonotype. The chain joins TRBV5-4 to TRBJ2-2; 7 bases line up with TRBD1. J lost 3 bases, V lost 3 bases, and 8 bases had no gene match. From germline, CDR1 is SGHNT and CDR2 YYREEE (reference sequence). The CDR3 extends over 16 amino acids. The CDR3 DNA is TGTGCCAGCAGCTCTTGGACAGGAAAGGACACCGGGGAGCTGTTTTTT. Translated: CASSSWTGKDTGELFF.

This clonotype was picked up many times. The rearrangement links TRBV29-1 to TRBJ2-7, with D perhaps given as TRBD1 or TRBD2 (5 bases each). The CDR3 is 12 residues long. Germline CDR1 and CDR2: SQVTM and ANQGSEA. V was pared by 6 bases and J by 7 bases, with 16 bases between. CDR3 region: CSVSSGGYEQYF. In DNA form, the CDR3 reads TGCAGCGTGAGTTCTGGGGGTTATGAGCAGTACTTC.

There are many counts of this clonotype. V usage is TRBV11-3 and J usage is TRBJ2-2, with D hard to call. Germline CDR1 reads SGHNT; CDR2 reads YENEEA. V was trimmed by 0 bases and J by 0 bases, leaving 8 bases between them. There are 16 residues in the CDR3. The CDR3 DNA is TGTGCCAGCAGCTTAGAAGGGCAGACGAACACCGGGGAGCTGTTTTTT. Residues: CASSLEGQTNTGELFF.

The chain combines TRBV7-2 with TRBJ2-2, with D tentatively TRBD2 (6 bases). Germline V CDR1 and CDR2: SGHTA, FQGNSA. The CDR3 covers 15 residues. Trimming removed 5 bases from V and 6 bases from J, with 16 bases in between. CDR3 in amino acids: CASSTYSGGPGELFF. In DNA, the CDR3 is TGTGCCAGCAGCACTTACTCCGGGGGTCCCGGGGAGCTGTTTTTT.

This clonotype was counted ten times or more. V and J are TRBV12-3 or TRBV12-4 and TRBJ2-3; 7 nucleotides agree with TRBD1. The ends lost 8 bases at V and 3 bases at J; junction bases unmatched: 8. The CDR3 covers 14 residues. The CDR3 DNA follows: TGTGCCAGCTCCCTACGGGACAGTACAGATACGCAGTATTTT. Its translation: CASSLRDSTDTQYF.

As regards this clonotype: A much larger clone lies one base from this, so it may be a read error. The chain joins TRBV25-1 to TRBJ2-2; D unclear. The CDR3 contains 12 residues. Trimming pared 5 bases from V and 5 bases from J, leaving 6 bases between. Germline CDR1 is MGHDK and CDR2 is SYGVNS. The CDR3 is CASSKWTGELFF. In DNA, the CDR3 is TGTGCCAGCAGTAAATGGACCGGGGAGCTGTTTTTT.

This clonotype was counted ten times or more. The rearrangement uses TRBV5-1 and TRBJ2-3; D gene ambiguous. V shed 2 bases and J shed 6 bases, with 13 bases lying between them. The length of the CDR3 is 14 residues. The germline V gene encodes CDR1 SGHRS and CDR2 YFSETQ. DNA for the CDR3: TGCGCCAGCAGCTTAAAAAGGACCCCCGATACGCAGTATTTT. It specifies CASSLKRTPDTQYF.

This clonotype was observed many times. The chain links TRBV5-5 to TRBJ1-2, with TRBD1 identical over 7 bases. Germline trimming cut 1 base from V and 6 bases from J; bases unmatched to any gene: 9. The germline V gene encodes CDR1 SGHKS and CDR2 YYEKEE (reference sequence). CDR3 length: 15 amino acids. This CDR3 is CASSLSLQGNDGYTF. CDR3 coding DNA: TGTGCCAGCAGCTTGAGTCTACAGGGGAACGATGGCTACACCTTC.

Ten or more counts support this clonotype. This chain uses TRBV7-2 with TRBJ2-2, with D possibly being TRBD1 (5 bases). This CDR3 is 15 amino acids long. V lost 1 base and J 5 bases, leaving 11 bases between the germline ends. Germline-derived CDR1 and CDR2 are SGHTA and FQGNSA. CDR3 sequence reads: CASSLGGSFTGELFF. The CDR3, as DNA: TGTGCCAGCAGCTTAGGGGGCTCTTTTACCGGGGAGCTGTTTTTT.

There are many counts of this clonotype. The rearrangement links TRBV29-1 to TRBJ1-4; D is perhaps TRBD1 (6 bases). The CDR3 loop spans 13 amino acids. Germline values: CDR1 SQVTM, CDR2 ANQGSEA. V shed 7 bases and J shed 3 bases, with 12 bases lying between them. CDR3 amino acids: CSAYRAANEKLFF. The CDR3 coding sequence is TGCAGCGCCTACAGGGCGGCTAATGAAAAACTGTTTTTT.

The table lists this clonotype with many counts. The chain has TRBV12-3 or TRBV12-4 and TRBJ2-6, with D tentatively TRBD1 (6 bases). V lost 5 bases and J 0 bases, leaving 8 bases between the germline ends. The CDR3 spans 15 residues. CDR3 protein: CASSRQVSGANVLTF. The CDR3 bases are TGTGCCAGCAGTCGACAGGTCTCTGGGGCCAACGTCCTGACTTTC.

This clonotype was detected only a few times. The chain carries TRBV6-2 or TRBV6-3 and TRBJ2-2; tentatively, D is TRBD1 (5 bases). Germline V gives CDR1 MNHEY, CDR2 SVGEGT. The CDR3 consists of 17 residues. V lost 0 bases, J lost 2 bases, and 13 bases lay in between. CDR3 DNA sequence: TGTGCCAGCAGTTACTCGAGTACGCGGACAAACACCGGGGAGCTGTTTTTT. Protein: CASSYSSTRTNTGELFF.

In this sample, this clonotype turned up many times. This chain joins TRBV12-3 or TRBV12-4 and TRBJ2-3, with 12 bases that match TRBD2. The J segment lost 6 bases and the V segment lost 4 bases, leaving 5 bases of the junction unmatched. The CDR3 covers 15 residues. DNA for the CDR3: TGTGCCAGCAGTTCTAGCGGGGGGGCATATGATACGCAGTATTTT. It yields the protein CASSSSGGAYDTQYF.

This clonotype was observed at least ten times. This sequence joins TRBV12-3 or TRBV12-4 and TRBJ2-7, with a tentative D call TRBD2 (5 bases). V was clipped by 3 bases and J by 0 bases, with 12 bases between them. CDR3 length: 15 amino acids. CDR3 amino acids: CASSFGNAASYEQYF. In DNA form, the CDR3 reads TGTGCCAGCAGTTTCGGGAACGCCGCCTCCTACGAGCAGTACTTC.

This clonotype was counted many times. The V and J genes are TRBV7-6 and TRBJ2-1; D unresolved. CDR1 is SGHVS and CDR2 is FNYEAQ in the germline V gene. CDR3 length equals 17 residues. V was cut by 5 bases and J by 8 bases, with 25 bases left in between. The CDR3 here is CASSPTYSLVELDEQFF. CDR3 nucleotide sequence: TGTGCCAGCAGCCCCACCTACTCCCTCGTAGAGTTAGATGAGCAGTTCTTC. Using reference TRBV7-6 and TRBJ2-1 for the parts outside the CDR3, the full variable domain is GAGVSQSPRYKVTKRGQDVALRCDPISGHVSLYWYRQALGQGPEFLTYFNYEAQQDKSGLPNDRFSAERPEGSISTLTIQRTEQRDSAMYRCASSPTYSLVELDEQFFGPGTRLTVL.

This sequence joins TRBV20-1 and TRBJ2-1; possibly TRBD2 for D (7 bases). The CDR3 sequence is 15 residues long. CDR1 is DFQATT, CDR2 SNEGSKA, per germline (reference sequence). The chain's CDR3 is CSWGRGTLADNEQFF. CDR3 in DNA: TGCAGCTGGGGCAGGGGCACGCTAGCGGACAATGAGCAGTTCTTC.

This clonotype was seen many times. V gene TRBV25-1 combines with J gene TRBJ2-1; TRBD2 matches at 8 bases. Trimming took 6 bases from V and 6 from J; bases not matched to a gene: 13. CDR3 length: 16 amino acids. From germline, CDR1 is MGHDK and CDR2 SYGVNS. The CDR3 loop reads CASSDQQRETFNEQFF. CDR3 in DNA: TGTGCCAGCAGCGATCAGCAGCGGGAGACGTTCAATGAGCAGTTCTTC.